One and the same sample provided the 30 T cell receptor beta chains below, sequenced in a study of blood T cell repertoires in COVID-19. Profiled with immunoSEQ multiplex PCR; TCRdb holds only in-frame clones, not every one. The sample holds under 300,000 clones, more than 70% seen once. The sequenced sample was peripheral blood. The source of these receptors is a woman aged 40 to 55 who had recovered from COVID-19.

The chain recombines TRBV24-1 with TRBJ1-2; unclear D gene. The CDR3 totals 12 residues. Germline loops: CDR1 KGHDR, CDR2 SFDVKD. Trimming removed 5 bases from V and 4 bases from J, with 7 bases in between. The CDR3 nucleotides are TGTGCCACCAGTGCTGGGCTCTATGGCTACACCTTC. This gives the protein CATSAGLYGYTF.

The V call is TRBV7-9, the J call TRBJ1-2, with D possibly TRBD1 on 6 matching bases. The germline V and J ends were trimmed by 5 bases and 3 bases, with 16 bases remaining between them. This CDR3 is 15 amino acids long. Germline lookup yields CDR1 SEHNR and CDR2 FQNEAQ (reference sequence). CDR3 amino acids: CASSNAGGSDYGYTF. CDR3 sequence (DNA): TGTGCCAGCAGCAACGCGGGGGGCAGCGACTATGGCTACACCTTC.

The chain links TRBV7-3 to TRBJ2-5; D is possibly TRBD2 (6 bases). V shed 0 bases and J shed 5 bases, with 13 bases lying between them. The CDR3 length is 15 residues. Germline CDR1 is SGHTA and CDR2 is FQGTGA. CDR3 nucleotide sequence: TGTGCCAGCAGCTTAACGAGCGGGCTAGGCGAGACCCAGTACTTC. It translates to CASSLTSGLGETQYF.

This chain links TRBV28 with TRBJ2-7, with TRBD2 matching over 7 bases. CDR3 length: 16 amino acids. The V segment lost 1 base and the J segment 3 bases; nucleotides outside the gene matches: 9. Germline V gene lookup returns CDR1 MDHEN and CDR2 SYDVKM. CDR3 sequence: CASSLSGVAGLYEQYF. The CDR3 coding sequence is TGTGCCAGCAGTTTATCGGGGGTAGCGGGCCTCTACGAGCAGTACTTC.

Points on this clone: The junction differs from germline at one of its ends, possibly a read error. The chain combines TRBV27 with TRBJ2-1; D is unresolved. Looked up from germline, CDR1 is MNHEY and CDR2 is SMNVEV (reference sequence). The CDR3 extends over 13 amino acids. In DNA form, the CDR3 reads TGTGCCGGCAGTTTAGGGCCCATCAATGAGCAGTTCTTC. Protein product: CAGSLGPINEQFF.

The chain couples TRBV6-6 to TRBJ2-3; 7 nucleotides align to TRBD2. Germline V lookup: CDR1 MNHNY, CDR2 SVGAGI (reference sequence). The CDR3 sequence is 15 residues long. The ends lost 7 bases at V and 1 base at J; junction bases unmatched: 8. The CDR3 sequence is CASKGREVGTDTQYF. Written as DNA, the CDR3 is TGTGCCAGCAAGGGCCGGGAGGTTGGCACAGATACGCAGTATTTT.

The chain carries TRBV10-3 and TRBJ2-1; 11 bases line up with TRBD2. Germline CDR1 reads ENHRY; CDR2 reads SYGVKD. Trimming at V came to 9 bases and at J to 5 bases, leaving 3 bases not matched to a gene. The CDR3 has 13 amino acids. For the CDR3, the DNA is TGTGCCATACCGGGACTAGCGGACAATGAGCAGTTCTTC. This sequence encodes CAIPGLADNEQFF.

V is TRBV5-1 and J is TRBJ1-5; TRBD1 agrees at 11 bases. The CDR3 sequence is 14 residues long. V gave up 4 bases and J gave up 6 bases; unmatched junction bases: 3. Germline V gives CDR1 SGHRS, CDR2 YFSETQ. The CDR3 nucleotides read TGCGCCAGCAGCACGGGACAGGGGGGTCAGCCCCAGCATTTT. This codes for CASSTGQGGQPQHF.

The chain is built from TRBV7-2 and TRBJ2-2; D possibly corresponds to TRBD2 (6 bases). The ends were cut back, 7 bases at V and 9 bases at J, with 18 bases in the middle. This CDR3 spans 14 amino acids. CDR1 and CDR2 (germline): SGHTA, FQGNSA. This chain's CDR3 is CASTHPGVHRELFF. Here the CDR3 DNA reads TGTGCCAGCACCCATCCGGGGGTTCACCGGGAGCTGTTTTTT.

The V gene is TRBV27, the J gene TRBJ2-2; 9 nucleotides line up with TRBD1. This CDR3 contains 14 residues. Losses at the gene ends were 6 bases for V and 6 bases for J; bases not matched to a gene: 5. Germline assignment: CDR1 MNHEY and CDR2 SMNVEV (reference sequence). CDR3 in amino acids: CASRRDRVSGELFF. Written as DNA, the CDR3 is TGTGCCAGCAGACGGGACAGGGTGTCCGGGGAGCTGTTTTTT.

The CDR3 DNA sequence: TGTGCCAGCAGTTACGGTCCGGGACAGGGGCCAGAAGGCTACACCTTC. Residues: CASSYGPGQGPEGYTF. The chain is built from TRBV6-5 and TRBJ1-2; 10 nucleotides line up with TRBD1. The germline V gene has CDR1 MNHEY and CDR2 SVGAGI. The CDR3 runs to 16 residues. The ends lost 2 bases at V and 8 bases at J; junction bases unmatched: 11.

This sequence joins TRBV7-9 and TRBJ1-1, with D unclear. Germline CDR1 reads SEHNR; CDR2 reads FQNEAQ (reference sequence). The length of the CDR3 is 16 residues. Trimming took 1 base from V and 0 from J, leaving 12 bases between them. As DNA, the CDR3 is TGTGCCAGCAGCTTAGTACAGTACACCATGAACACTGAAGCTTTCTTT. This gives the protein CASSLVQYTMNTEAFF.

Here the CDR3 reads CASSIDRGPNYEQYF. DNA for the CDR3: TGTGCCAGCAGCATCGACAGGGGGCCCAACTACGAGCAGTACTTC. The chain couples TRBV7-6 to TRBJ2-7; 10 bases agree with TRBD1. Germline assignment: CDR1 SGHVS and CDR2 FNYEAQ. This CDR3 comprises 15 residues. J lost 3 bases, V lost 5 bases, and 7 bases had no gene match.

V is TRBV9 and J is TRBJ2-3; 10 bases line up with TRBD2. V gave up 0 bases and J gave up 0 bases; unmatched junction bases: 7. CDR1 is SGDLS and CDR2 is YYNGEE in the germline V gene. The CDR3 is 18 residues long. This CDR3 is CASSVGSSGRLSTDTQYF. Written as DNA, the CDR3 is TGTGCCAGCAGCGTAGGAAGTAGCGGGAGGTTGAGCACAGATACGCAGTATTTT.

V usage is TRBV18 and J usage is TRBJ1-5; 9 nucleotides match TRBD1. Trimming removed 4 bases from V and 4 bases from J; junction bases left unmatched: 5. Germline V gives CDR1 KGHSH, CDR2 LQKENI. CDR3 length: 15 amino acids. CDR3 DNA sequence: TGTGCCAGCTCACGTACGGGACAGGGAAATCAGCCCCAGCATTTT. It yields the protein CASSRTGQGNQPQHF.

The chain has TRBV3-1 (or the pseudogene TRBV3-2) and TRBJ2-6; D is perhaps TRBD1 (5 bases). The V and J ends lost 4 bases and 0 bases respectively, with 7 bases between them. This CDR3 is built from 15 residues. CDR1 and CDR2 from the germline V gene are LGHDT and YNNKEL (reference sequence). In DNA form, the CDR3 reads TGTGCCAGCAGCCCCAGGGCCTCTGGGGCCAACGTCCTGACTTTC. Its translation: CASSPRASGANVLTF.

CDR3 sequence (DNA): TGTGCCAGCAGCGACACGAGGGCGGCCTACAATGAGCAGTTCTTC. Encoded protein: CASSDTRAAYNEQFF. The chain uses TRBV9 and TRBJ2-1, with D possibly matching TRBD2 (5 bases). The CDR3 is 15 amino acids. Germline V CDR1 and CDR2: SGDLS, YYNGEE. V gave up 3 bases and J gave up 2 bases, with 12 bases separating them.

This clone has only a few counts. The genes are TRBV9 and TRBJ2-1; 12 bases are a match to TRBD2. The length of the CDR3 is 19 residues. Germline-derived CDR1 and CDR2 are SGDLS and YYNGEE. The V gene end was trimmed by 3 bases and the J gene end by 5 bases; junction bases not matched to a gene: 15. CDR3 region: CASSARTSGIAGGDNEQFF. CDR3 nucleotides: TGTGCCAGCAGCGCGAGGACTAGCGGGATCGCAGGGGGGGACAATGAGCAGTTCTTC.

The chain employs TRBV27 and TRBJ1-3, with D tentatively TRBD1 (5 bases). The ends were cut back, 5 bases at V and 2 bases at J, with 10 bases in the middle. Per germline, CDR1 MNHEY and CDR2 SMNVEV (reference sequence). The CDR3 totals 14 residues. This CDR3 is CASSLRGAGNTIYF. CDR3 DNA sequence: TGTGCCAGCAGTCTCCGGGGGGCTGGAAACACCATATATTTT.

The CDR3 reads CASSPGQGLEQYF. In DNA form, the CDR3 reads TGTGCCAGCTCACCAGGGCAGGGACTCGAGCAGTACTTC. The chain joins TRBV18 to TRBJ2-7; TRBD2 is a possible D gene (6 bases). CDR1 is KGHSH, CDR2 LQKENI, per germline. Between the trimmed V and J ends, which lost 2 bases and 6 bases, there was a span of 11 bases. The CDR3 loop spans 13 amino acids.

The V call is TRBV19, the J call TRBJ1-6; unclear D gene. This CDR3 region has 15 residues. CDR1 LNHDA and CDR2 SQIVND come from the germline V gene (reference sequence). V was shortened by 7 bases and J by 5 bases, with 15 bases between the two germline ends. The CDR3 loop is CASTMNSAHNSPLHF. CDR3 sequence (DNA): TGTGCCAGTACCATGAACAGTGCCCATAATTCACCCCTCCACTTT. The whole variable domain, remainder taken from reference TRBV19 and TRBJ1-6, is DGGITQSPKYLFRKEGQNVTLSCEQNLNHDAMYWYRQDPGQGLRLIYYSQIVNDFQKGDIAEGYSVSREKKESFPLTVTSAQKNPTAFYLCASTMNSAHNSPLHFGNGTRLTVT.

The V gene is TRBV5-1, the J gene TRBJ2-2; TRBD1 agrees at 7 bases. This CDR3 comprises 15 residues. V gave up 0 bases and J gave up 6 bases; unmatched junction bases: 5. Germline-derived CDR1 and CDR2 are SGHRS and YFSETQ. This CDR3 is CASSLGQGMAGELFF. Here the CDR3 DNA reads TGCGCCAGCAGCTTGGGACAGGGAATGGCCGGGGAGCTGTTTTTT.

This sequence joins TRBV6-5 and TRBJ2-3; 9 nucleotides match TRBD1. Per germline, CDR1 MNHEY and CDR2 SVGAGI. V was pared by 6 bases and J by 5 bases, with 6 bases of the junction left unmatched. The CDR3 has 14 amino acids. CDR3 protein: CASRAQGARDTQYF. The CDR3, as DNA: TGTGCCAGCAGAGCACAGGGGGCGAGAGATACGCAGTATTTT.

The CDR3 spells CASSGQTNTEAFF. CDR3 nucleotides: TGTGCCAGTAGTGGACAGACGAACACTGAAGCTTTCTTT. V usage is TRBV19 and J usage is TRBJ1-1, with D perhaps TRBD1 (6 bases). V dropped 5 bases and J dropped 1 base, with 8 bases sitting between them. There are 13 residues in the CDR3. Germline loops: CDR1 LNHDA, CDR2 SQIVND (reference sequence). Full variable domain (outside the CDR3, taken from reference TRBV19 and TRBJ1-1): DGGITQSPKYLFRKEGQNVTLSCEQNLNHDAMYWYRQDPGQGLRLIYYSQIVNDFQKGDIAEGYSVSREKKESFPLTVTSAQKNPTAFYLCASSGQTNTEAFFGQGTRLTVV.

The chain joins TRBV7-9 to TRBJ1-2; D might be TRBD1 (6 bases). Trimming removed 2 bases from V and 4 bases from J, with 17 bases in between. The germline gives CDR1 SEHNR, CDR2 FQNEAQ (reference sequence). The CDR3 has 16 amino acids. The CDR3 reads CASSLSQGRFGYGYTF. The CDR3 DNA reads as TGTGCCAGCAGCTTATCCCAGGGGCGTTTTGGCTATGGCTACACCTTC.

This sequence joins TRBV7-2 and TRBJ2-7; TRBD2 matches at 13 bases. Germline CDR1 and CDR2: SGHTA and FQGNSA. This CDR3 is built from 15 residues. V shed 5 bases, J shed 4 bases, and the junction held 5 bases outside the gene matches. The CDR3 loop is CASSPGLAGPYEQYF. CDR3 bases: TGTGCCAGCAGCCCGGGACTAGCGGGACCGTACGAGCAGTACTTC.

This chain links TRBV28 with TRBJ1-2, with D possibly TRBD1 on 5 matching bases. Trimming took off 3 bases at V and 8 bases at J, with 19 bases between the two ends. Germline CDR1 MDHEN, CDR2 SYDVKM. The CDR3 spans 15 residues. The CDR3 region is CASSLDGVGRGGYTF. The CDR3 nucleotides are TGTGCCAGCAGTTTGGACGGTGTGGGGAGGGGCGGCTACACCTTC.

This clone was seen once. V is TRBV6-5 and J is TRBJ2-3; D is unclear. Germline CDR1 MNHEY, CDR2 SVGAGI. The CDR3 has 13 amino acids. V was clipped by 6 bases and J by 0 bases, with 7 bases between them. CDR3 residues: CASRKHSTDTQYF. The DNA of the CDR3 is TGTGCCAGCAGGAAGCATAGCACAGATACGCAGTATTTT.

The rearrangement joins TRBV5-1 to TRBJ2-1, with 14 bases aligning to TRBD2. Germline trimming cut 4 bases from V and 4 bases from J; bases unmatched to any gene: 16. CDR3 length: 20 residues. Germline values: CDR1 SGHRS, CDR2 YFSETQ. CDR3 region: CASSKGDGYGTSGRYNEQFF. The CDR3 DNA follows: TGCGCCAGCAGCAAAGGGGACGGATACGGGACTAGCGGGAGATACAATGAGCAGTTCTTC.

This chain links TRBV12-3 or TRBV12-4 with TRBJ2-2, with D possibly matching TRBD1 (5 bases). The germline V and J ends were trimmed by 8 bases and 2 bases, with 9 bases remaining between them. CDR3 length: 13 amino acids. The CDR3 nucleotides read TGTGCCAGCCTGGGGCCTAACACCGGGGAGCTGTTTTTT. The encoded protein is CASLGPNTGELFF.